The 10 T cell receptor beta chains reported below all come from one sample, sequenced in a study of naive and memory T cell subsets. An equimolar mix of two oligonucleotides served as the beta constant-region primer for TRBC1 and TRBC2. Ligated cDNA was amplified by four rounds of PCR with nested alpha and beta constant-region primers and SP2. TCRdb independently ran MiXCR on the UMI-ligation and nested PCR reads; one entry per CDR3 protein. The table includes roughly 100,000 distinct CDR3 sequences, more than 14% detected once. For these receptors, no antigen is known. Study-level findings and limits: Especially in CD8 cells, naive repertoires contained a few larger clonotypes, possibly CD45RA-re-expressing memory cells.

The sequencing sample was made of naive CD8+ T cells from blood. The source of these receptors is a human donor in good health.

The genes are TRBV20-1 and TRBJ2-1; D possibly corresponds to TRBD1 (6 bases). V was cut by 0 bases and J by 0 bases, with 9 bases left in between. The germline V gene encodes CDR1 DFQATT and CDR2 SNEGSKA (reference sequence). The CDR3 runs to 15 residues. CDR3 in amino acids: CSAREDRSSYNEQFF. CDR3 coding DNA: TGCAGTGCTAGAGAGGACAGAAGCTCCTACAATGAGCAGTTCTTC.

The V and J genes are TRBV18 and TRBJ2-2; D tentatively reads TRBD1 or TRBD2 (6 bases each). The CDR3 is 19 amino acids. Trimming took 4 bases from V and 0 from J, leaving 21 bases between them. CDR1 and CDR2 from the germline V gene are KGHSH and LQKENI. The CDR3 spells CASSQVGPGGVANTGELFF. The CDR3 DNA sequence: TGTGCCAGCTCACAGGTGGGACCCGGGGGCGTCGCGAACACCGGGGAGCTGTTTTTT.

The chain links TRBV20-1 to TRBJ1-5; the match to TRBD1 covers 7 bases. V was clipped by 0 bases and J by 0 bases; unmatched bases: 14. The CDR3 length is 19 residues. CDR1 and CDR2 (germline): DFQATT, SNEGSKA (reference sequence). The CDR3 DNA reads TGCAGTGCTAGAGAGGGACAGCTCCCTCCCAATTATAGCAATCAGCCCCAGCATTTT. It encodes CSAREGQLPPNYSNQPQHF.

This clonotype was seen a handful of times. This chain joins TRBV4-2 and TRBJ1-1; tentatively, D is TRBD1 (5 bases). This CDR3 region has 14 residues. Trimming stripped 4 bases from V and 0 bases from J, with 9 bases between. Germline assignment: CDR1 LGHNA and CDR2 YNFKEQ. This CDR3 is CASSRADMNTEAFF. The CDR3, as DNA: TGTGCCAGCAGCCGCGCGGACATGAACACTGAAGCTTTCTTT.

This clonotype appeared a few times. The chain joins TRBV29-1 to TRBJ2-1; the D gene is possibly TRBD1 (6 bases). This CDR3 comprises 16 residues. The germline gives CDR1 SQVTM, CDR2 ANQGSEA. V lost 2 bases and J lost 0, with 14 bases in between. CDR3 nucleotide sequence: TGCAGCGTTGAAACCGGTACAGGGAGCTCCTACAATGAGCAGTTCTTC. It codes for CSVETGTGSSYNEQFF.

This clonotype was recorded many times. The chain uses TRBV4-2 and TRBJ2-7; D gene unclear. The germline CDR1 and CDR2 sequences are LGHNA and YNFKEQ. V was clipped by 4 bases and J by 0 bases, with 13 bases between them. This CDR3 is 15 amino acids long. The CDR3 nucleotides read TGTGCCAGCAGCCCATCACCCGTGAGCTCCTACGAGCAGTACTTC. Its translation: CASSPSPVSSYEQYF.

For this clonotype: A single base separates this from a much larger clone, so it may be a read error. The chain combines TRBV29-1 with TRBJ2-1; TRBD2 agrees at 8 bases. CDR1 is SQVTM, CDR2 ANQGSEA, per germline. The CDR3 extends over 16 amino acids. The CDR3 region has the DNA TGCAGCGCGCACGAACCACTAGCGGTAACCTACGATGAGCAGTTCTTC. Residues: CSAHEPLAVTYDEQFF.

The chain combines TRBV6-1 with TRBJ2-3; D is perhaps TRBD2 (6 bases). V gave up 4 bases and J gave up 4 bases, with 15 bases separating them. Germline V gene data show CDR1 as MNHNS and CDR2 as SASEGT. This CDR3 has 15 residues. The CDR3 DNA reads TGTGCCAGCAGTGGGCCGCGATCGGGAGCAGATACGCAGTATTTT. It codes for CASSGPRSGADTQYF.

This clonotype was found many times. The genes are TRBV10-3 and TRBJ2-1; unclear D gene. The CDR3 has 12 residues. Germline CDR1 ENHRY, CDR2 SYGVKD. V dropped 7 bases and J dropped 4 bases, with 8 bases sitting between them. CDR3 sequence (DNA): TGTGCCATCAAAGGAGATTACAATGAGCAGTTCTTC. Its protein product is CAIKGDYNEQFF.

V is TRBV7-9 and J is TRBJ1-6; D remains ambiguous. Germline assignment: CDR1 SEHNR and CDR2 FQNEAQ (reference sequence). V lost 5 bases, J lost 8 bases, and 7 bases lay in between. The CDR3 runs to 12 residues. The CDR3 loop reads CASSGGHSPLHF. CDR3 sequence (DNA): TGTGCCAGCAGCGGAGGGCATTCACCCCTCCACTTT.